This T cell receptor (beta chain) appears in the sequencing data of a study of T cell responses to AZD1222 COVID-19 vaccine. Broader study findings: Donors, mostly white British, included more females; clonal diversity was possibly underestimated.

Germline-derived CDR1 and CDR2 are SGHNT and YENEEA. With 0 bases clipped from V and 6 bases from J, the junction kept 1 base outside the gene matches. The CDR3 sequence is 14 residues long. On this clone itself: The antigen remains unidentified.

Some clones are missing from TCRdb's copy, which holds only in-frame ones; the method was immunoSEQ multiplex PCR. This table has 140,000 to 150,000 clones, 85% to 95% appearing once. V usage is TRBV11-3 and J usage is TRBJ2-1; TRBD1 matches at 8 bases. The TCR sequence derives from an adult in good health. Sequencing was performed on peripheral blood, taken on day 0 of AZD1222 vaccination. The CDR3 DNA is TGTGCCAGCAGCTTAGATCAGGGGGCCAATGAGCAGTTCTTC. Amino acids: CASSLDQGANEQFF.